Sequencing of this T cell receptor (beta chain) was carried out in a study of blood T cells in healthy people across ages. Notes on the study in general: The donors' CMV status was not determined, possibly confounding changes in expanded clonotypes. Higher diversity and more naive CD4+ cells were features of long-lived donors, compared to aged donors. TCR beta diversity, measured per million T cells, fell in a roughly linear way with age.

V was trimmed by 4 bases and J by 0 bases, leaving 7 bases between them. The CDR3 loop spans 13 amino acids. Per the germline V gene, CDR1 is SQVTM and CDR2 is ANQGSEA. Using a J-beta primer mix together with a sample-barcoded 5' primer, a second PCR was run for about 6 to 11 cycles. TCRdb analysed the 5' RACE reads with MiXCR anew, one entry per CDR3 protein. The top ten hold approximately 40% of the sample, which has about 640,000 distinct CDR3 sequences, 58% seen once. This clonotype was counted only a few times. Its matching antigen is unknown. Sequencing was carried out using blood. V is TRBV29-1 and J is TRBJ2-4; D is unresolved. The origin of this receptor is a man in his 60s in good health. The CDR3 reads CSVVGLAKNIQYF. For the CDR3, the DNA is TGCAGCGTTGTAGGGCTAGCCAAAAACATTCAGTACTTC.